The sequence of this TCR beta chain was determined in a study of metastatic and nonmetastatic thyroid tumors. Germline V gene data show CDR1 as LGHDT and CDR2 as YNNKEL (reference sequence). Trimming cost V 4 bases and J 0 bases, with 8 bases left between them. The CDR3 totals 14 residues. Using MiXCR, TCRdb re-called clones from the PCR reads. This table holds some 33,000 clones, 20% to 25% found once. All patients were untreated before thyroid surgery. The rearrangement links TRBV3-1 to TRBJ2-3; D is possibly TRBD1 (6 bases). This receptor was obtained from a male donor with papillary thyroid cancer or a benign thyroid nodule (not recorded which). Some clones in this sample may be carry-over from other donors' samples. Sequencing was performed on tumor tissue. CDR3 region: CASSPGQSTDTQYF. In DNA form, the CDR3 reads TGTGCCAGCAGCCCTGGACAGAGCACAGATACGCAGTATTTT.